The rows below give T cell receptor beta chains drawn from one sample of a study of T cells after yellow fever vaccination. TCRdb recomputed calls from the 5' RACE reads with MiXCR, one row per CDR3 protein. The table has about 630,000 distinct CDR3 sequences, about 12% seen once. The sample was PBMCs, taken on the day of the yellow fever booster vaccination. Receptors originate from a man aged 25-45 years who received the YFV17D yellow fever vaccine. The CDR3 runs from the conserved cysteine through the conserved F or W. Each record gives: V gene, CDR3 length, J gene, CDR3 protein.

v_call: TRBV29-1
cdr3_length: 14
j_call: TRBJ2-5
cdr3_aa: CSTDGPKARETQYF

v_call: TRBV7-6
cdr3_length: 14
j_call: TRBJ2-1
cdr3_aa: CASSSRERGNEQFF

v_call: TRBV28
cdr3_length: 14
j_call: TRBJ2-7
cdr3_aa: CASNLSGQGYEQYF

v_call: TRBV20-1
cdr3_length: 13
j_call: TRBJ2-7
cdr3_aa: CSGQDPAYYEQYF

v_call: TRBV7-2
cdr3_length: 16
j_call: TRBJ2-3
cdr3_aa: CASSYGTLDSTDTQYF

v_call: TRBV3-1
cdr3_length: 15
j_call: TRBJ2-4
cdr3_aa: CASSQEGQVPNIQYF

v_call: TRBV7-9
cdr3_length: 10
j_call: TRBJ2-3
cdr3_aa: CASRGVYQYF

v_call: TRBV25-1
cdr3_length: 14
j_call: TRBJ2-1
cdr3_aa: CASRAGQAYNEQFF

v_call: TRBV4-3
cdr3_length: 16
j_call: TRBJ2-5
cdr3_aa: CASSQDAGVGQETQYF

v_call: TRBV5-4
cdr3_length: 16
j_call: TRBJ1-2
cdr3_aa: CASSDEVRTGSYGYTF